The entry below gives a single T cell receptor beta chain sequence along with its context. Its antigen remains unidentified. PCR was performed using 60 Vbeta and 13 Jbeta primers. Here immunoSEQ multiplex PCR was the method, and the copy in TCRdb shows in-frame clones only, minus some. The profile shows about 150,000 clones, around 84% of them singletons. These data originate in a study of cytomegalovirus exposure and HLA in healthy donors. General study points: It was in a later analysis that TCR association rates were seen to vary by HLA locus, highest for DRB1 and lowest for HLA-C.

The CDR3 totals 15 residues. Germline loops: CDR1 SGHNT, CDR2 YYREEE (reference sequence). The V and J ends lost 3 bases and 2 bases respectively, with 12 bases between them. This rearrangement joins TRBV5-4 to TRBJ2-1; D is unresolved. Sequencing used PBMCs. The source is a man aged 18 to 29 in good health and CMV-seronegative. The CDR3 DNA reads TGTGCCAGCAGCTCCCGGGTAAGGACCTACAATGAGCAGTTCTTC. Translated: CASSSRVRTYNEQFF.